This is a list of T cell receptor beta chains from one sample in a study of long-term antiretroviral therapy in people with HIV. Repertoires were generated with immunoSEQ multiplex PCR, while TCRdb's copy carries only in-frame clones and drops some. The sample includes 25,000 to 30,000 clones, roughly 86% of them seen just once. The sequencing used unsorted PBMCs, collected 2.7 years after starting antiretroviral therapy. The receptors were gathered from a middle-aged man with HIV. CDR3s include the opening cysteine and the closing phenylalanine or tryptophan.

CASSYGTGSDEQFF,TRBJ2-1,TRBV6-5
CASSLEHYGYTF,TRBJ1-2,TRBV5-5
CASSQPTRQPGELFF,TRBJ2-2,TRBV4-1
CSATSGGAFEQFF,TRBJ2-1,TRBV29-1
CATWTSGRANEQFF,TRBJ2-1,TRBV5-4
CASSLKGTSGTKQYF,TRBJ2-7,TRBV5-4
CASVKSDDLTDTQYF,TRBJ2-3,TRBV2
CASSQPGHSSGNTIYF,TRBJ1-3,TRBV4-1
CASSLVERGTGELFF,TRBJ2-2,TRBV5-6
CASRRDLARNQPQHF,TRBJ1-5,TRBV6-1
CASSQDDRGLSYGYTF,TRBJ1-2,TRBV4-1
CASKGQRAGEQYF,TRBJ2-7,TRBV6-5
CASSRTSGSTVTQYF,TRBJ2-3,TRBV4-1
CASSLTEFNYGYTF,TRBJ1-2,TRBV28
CATSRWDGGQPQHF,TRBJ1-5,TRBV15
CASSSTGSSYNEQFF,TRBJ2-1,TRBV18